The 2 T cell receptor beta chains below all came from one sample that was sequenced in a study of T cell responses to AZD1222 COVID-19 vaccine. Sequenced by immunoSEQ multiplex PCR; TCRdb stores in-frame clones only, minus some. The sample carries more than 90,000 clones, 70% to 90% recorded once. The specimen was peripheral blood, collected 28 days after the second AZD1222 dose. These receptors were obtained from an adult who received the AZD1222 COVID-19 vaccine.

The J gene is TRBJ1-1, the V gene TRBV27; D uncertain. CDR3 size: 12 residues. The V and J ends lost 7 bases and 7 bases respectively, with 13 bases between them. From germline, CDR1 is MNHEY and CDR2 SMNVEV (reference sequence). CDR3 sequence (DNA): TGTGCCAGCACCGACCGATCCCATGAAGCTTTCTTT. Amino acid sequence: CASTDRSHEAFF.

J is TRBJ1-1 and V is TRBV2; 9 nucleotides agree with TRBD1. Losses at the gene ends were 8 bases for V and 4 bases for J; bases not matched to a gene: 2. The CDR3 totals 12 residues. CDR1 is SNHLY, CDR2 FYNNEI, per germline. CDR3 residues: CASGQGSTEAFF. CDR3 nucleotide sequence: TGTGCCAGCGGACAGGGGAGCACTGAAGCTTTCTTT.